This entry lists 29 T cell receptor beta chains sequenced from one sample in a study of blood T cells in healthy people across ages. A J-beta primer mix and a sample-barcoded 5' primer were used in a second PCR of roughly 7 to 12 cycles. TCRdb redid the calling of the 5' RACE reads with MiXCR, one entry per CDR3 protein. The sample lists approximately 850,000 distinct CDR3 sequences; 58% were seen once. Sequenced input: blood. Receptors originate from a man aged 25 to 40 in good health.

This clonotype came up a few times. This chain joins TRBV12-3 or TRBV12-4 and TRBJ2-2; 7 positions agree with TRBD2. V lost 7 bases to trimming and J lost 6 bases; unmatched junction nucleotides: 5. The length of the CDR3 is 13 residues. For the CDR3, the DNA is TGTGCCAGCACAAGGGGAGGGTCCGGGGAGCTGTTTTTT. Its protein product is CASTRGGSGELFF.

In DNA form, the CDR3 reads TGTGCCAGCAAGTCCGGCAGGGGACATGAGCAGTTCTTC. This sequence encodes CASKSGRGHEQFF. The chain has TRBV12-3 or TRBV12-4 and TRBJ2-1; a weak D match, TRBD1 (6 bases). V lost 7 bases and J 8 bases, leaving 15 bases between the germline ends. This CDR3 is built from 13 residues.

The chain recombines TRBV27 with TRBJ1-2; TRBD1 is a possible D gene (5 bases). The V gene lost 5 bases and the J gene lost 7 bases, with 14 bases spanning the gap. The CDR3 runs to 13 residues. Germline CDR1 and CDR2: MNHEY and SMNVEV (reference sequence). In DNA, the CDR3 is TGTGCCAGCAGTCCCGCGGGGGTTGGTGGCTACACCTTC. Translated, it gives CASSPAGVGGYTF.

This chain connects TRBV28 to TRBJ1-2; D might be TRBD1 (5 bases). Trimming cost V 4 bases and J 4 bases, with 25 bases left between them. The CDR3 extends over 18 amino acids. Germline CDR1 is MDHEN and CDR2 is SYDVKM. The CDR3 is CASSSAGTDSPGGYGYTF. In DNA, the CDR3 is TGTGCCAGCAGTTCCGCCGGGACGGACTCCCCCGGTGGCTATGGCTACACCTTC.

Notes on this clonotype: A much bigger clone sits one base away, suggesting this may be a read error. This chain joins TRBV20-1 and TRBJ2-5; no clear D. The CDR3 length is 11 residues. Germline CDR1 reads DFQATT; CDR2 reads SNEGSKA (reference sequence). The V gene lost 3 bases and the J gene lost 11 bases, with 13 bases spanning the gap. The CDR3 is CSARLFNEQYF. The DNA for the CDR3 is TGCAGTGCTAGGCTGTTCAATGAGCAGTACTTC.

The chain carries TRBV15 and TRBJ1-6; D possibly corresponds to TRBD1 (5 bases). Germline V gives CDR1 LNHNV, CDR2 YYDKDF (reference sequence). Trimming cost V 0 bases and J 7 bases, with 13 bases left between them. This CDR3 has 16 residues. CDR3: CATSRDLVSGNSPLHF. CDR3 sequence (DNA): TGTGCCACCAGCAGAGACCTAGTTTCAGGGAATTCACCCCTCCACTTT.

J is TRBJ1-5 and V is TRBV20-1; TRBD1 matches at 8 bases. In germline, CDR1 is DFQATT, CDR2 SNEGSKA (reference sequence). This CDR3 region has 17 residues. Trimming took 3 bases from V and 0 from J; bases not matched to a gene: 10. CDR3 region: CSASVIQGGYSNQPQHF. The CDR3 DNA reads TGCAGTGCTAGTGTTATACAGGGGGGATATAGCAATCAGCCCCAGCATTTT.

The chain couples TRBV6-2 or TRBV6-3 to TRBJ2-7; TRBD1 aligns across 8 bases. Trimming at V came to 6 bases and at J to 0 bases, leaving 4 bases not matched to a gene. This CDR3 has 14 amino acids. Germline assignment: CDR1 MNHEY and CDR2 SVGEGT. The CDR3 bases are TGTGCCAGCAGGACCGGGACAGGCTCCTACGAGCAGTACTTC. Translated, it gives CASRTGTGSYEQYF.

V and J are TRBV6-5 and TRBJ1-2; maybe TRBD1 (5 bases). CDR3 length: 15 residues. V gave up 8 bases and J gave up 3 bases, with 19 bases separating them. The V gene's germline CDR1 is MNHEY and CDR2 SVGAGI. CDR3 sequence (DNA): TGTGCCAGCTCGAAGGGGTGGGGCTCGGACTATGGCTACACCTTC. It is translated as CASSKGWGSDYGYTF.

The genes are TRBV12-3 or TRBV12-4 and TRBJ2-7; D not certain. This CDR3 contains 14 residues. V lost 1 base, J lost 2 bases, and 9 bases lay in between. The DNA of the CDR3 is TGTGCCAGCAGTTTAGGGGTGATAACCTACGAGCAGTACTTC. The encoded protein is CASSLGVITYEQYF.

As DNA, the CDR3 is TGTGCCAGCAGTTACAGGGGTTGGCGGTTCTTC. Encoded protein: CASSYRGWRFF. The chain carries TRBV5-6 and TRBJ2-1; 7 bases align to TRBD1. The CDR3 runs to 11 residues. After removal of 5 bases from V and 15 bases from J, the junction contained 8 bases not matched to a gene. Germline values: CDR1 SGHDT, CDR2 YYEEEE.

This chain links TRBV27 with TRBJ1-2; 9 nucleotides line up with TRBD1. Losses at the gene ends were 5 bases for V and 7 bases for J; bases not matched to a gene: 11. CDR1 is MNHEY, CDR2 SMNVEV, per germline (reference sequence). CDR3 length: 15 residues. In DNA form, the CDR3 reads TGTGCCAGCAGTCCTCAGACAGGGGGAGGCTGTGGCTACACCTTC. This sequence encodes CASSPQTGGGCGYTF.

This clonotype has just one count. V gene TRBV20-1 combines with J gene TRBJ2-1; D is ambiguous. This CDR3 is built from 15 residues. Germline-derived CDR1 and CDR2 are DFQATT and SNEGSKA (reference sequence). V shed 0 bases and J shed 0 bases, with 9 bases lying between them. CDR3 DNA: TGCAGTGCTAGAGAAGGCCTAAGCTCCTACAATGAGCAGTTCTTC. Translated: CSAREGLSSYNEQFF.

In this sample, this clonotype turned up a few times. V usage is TRBV7-9 and J usage is TRBJ1-1; tentatively, D is TRBD1 (5 bases). CDR3 length: 11 amino acids. The V gene's germline CDR1 is SEHNR and CDR2 FQNEAQ (reference sequence). Deletions cut 5 bases from V and 6 bases from J, with 7 bases between. This chain's CDR3 is CASSQGAEAFF. The DNA of the CDR3 is TGTGCCAGCAGCCAAGGGGCTGAAGCTTTCTTT.

The chain has TRBV6-5 and TRBJ2-3, with D unclear. V gave up 6 bases and J gave up 3 bases, with 16 bases separating them. In germline, CDR1 is MNHEY, CDR2 SVGAGI. The CDR3 loop spans 15 amino acids. The CDR3 sequence is CASSSRPPLTDTQYF. In DNA, the CDR3 is TGTGCCAGCAGCTCACGACCTCCTCTAACAGATACGCAGTATTTT.

This clonotype came up many times. The V gene is TRBV28, the J gene TRBJ2-1; the D gene is possibly TRBD1 (5 bases). V gave up 2 bases and J gave up 5 bases, with 22 bases separating them. There are 18 residues in the CDR3. Germline CDR1 is MDHEN and CDR2 is SYDVKM. CDR3 bases: TGTGCCAGCAGTTTACCTTCCGCCGGGCTCGGACACCACAATGAGCAGTTCTTC. It codes for CASSLPSAGLGHHNEQFF.

This clonotype has more than one count but fewer than ten. V usage is TRBV11-2 and J usage is TRBJ2-7; D is uncertain. The CDR3 length is 15 residues. Between the trimmed V and J ends, which lost 2 bases and 2 bases, there was a span of 13 bases. The germline V gene has CDR1 SGHAT and CDR2 FQNNGV. CDR3 nucleotide sequence: TGTGCCAGCAGCTTACTTGCGGAGAATACCTACGAGCAGTACTTC. Its protein is CASSLLAENTYEQYF.

J is TRBJ2-3 and V is TRBV20-1; the D is unclear. This CDR3 contains 11 residues. In germline, CDR1 is DFQATT, CDR2 SNEGSKA (reference sequence). CDR3 in amino acids: CSPYRTDTQYF. CDR3 nucleotide sequence: TGCTCTCCTTACCGCACAGATACGCAGTATTTT.

This clonotype has at least ten counts. The CDR3, as DNA: TGTGCCAGCACCACAGGGTTCAACGAGCAGTACTTC. Amino acid sequence: CASTTGFNEQYF. The J gene is TRBJ2-7, the V gene TRBV6-5, with TRBD1 as a possible D gene (6 bases). Germline CDR1 reads MNHEY; CDR2 reads SVGAGI. Deletions cut 7 bases from V and 5 bases from J, with 12 bases between. The CDR3 has 12 amino acids.

The chain carries TRBV20-1 and TRBJ2-5; maybe TRBD2 (6 bases). Judging by the DNA end, TRBJ2-7 fits better; the J call may be wrong. The germline CDR1 and CDR2 sequences are DFQATT and SNEGSKA (reference sequence). CDR3 length: 13 amino acids. The chain's CDR3 is CSVNRDSRDEQYF. The CDR3 DNA reads as TGCAGTGTAAATCGGGACTCGAGGGACGAGCAGTACTTC.

The chain joins TRBV29-1 to TRBJ1-2; D is unclear. V was shortened by 3 bases and J by 5 bases, with 4 bases between the two germline ends. The CDR3 length is 10 residues. Germline-derived CDR1 and CDR2 are SQVTM and ANQGSEA. The CDR3: CSVDVYGYTF. CDR3 nucleotides: TGCAGCGTTGATGTATATGGCTACACCTTC.

In regard to this clonotype: One end of the junction varies from germline; a read error may be responsible. The chain joins TRBV20-1 to TRBJ2-2; D unresolved. CDR1 and CDR2 from the germline V gene are DFQATT and SNEGSKA (reference sequence). This CDR3 comprises 15 residues. The CDR3 bases are TGCAGTGCCAGAGCCCCTGACGCAAACACCGGGGAGCTGTTTTTT. This codes for CSARAPDANTGELFF.

V usage is TRBV28 and J usage is TRBJ2-1, with TRBD2 identical over 8 bases. The CDR3 contains 14 residues. Germline V CDR1 and CDR2: MDHEN, SYDVKM. Trimming at V came to 11 bases and at J to 8 bases, leaving 14 bases not matched to a gene. The CDR3 spells CAVTRRTSIDEQFF. CDR3 nucleotide sequence: TGTGCCGTGACACGCCGGACTAGCATCGATGAGCAGTTCTTC.

This clonotype was seen once. This chain links TRBV25-1 with TRBJ1-2, with D possibly TRBD1 on 6 matching bases. CDR1 and CDR2 from the germline V gene are MGHDK and SYGVNS. The CDR3 spans 14 residues. Between the trimmed V and J ends, which lost 4 bases and 5 bases, there was a span of 14 bases. The CDR3 loop is CASSGGRDTYGYTF. In DNA, the CDR3 is TGTGCCAGCAGTGGGGGGCGGGACACATATGGCTACACCTTC.

The rearrangement links TRBV20-1 to TRBJ2-5; 8 bases are shared with TRBD2. V lost 0 bases to trimming and J lost 1 base; unmatched junction nucleotides: 4. The CDR3 is 15 amino acids. Germline assignment: CDR1 DFQATT and CDR2 SNEGSKA (reference sequence). CDR3 loop: CSARDREGPQETQYF. CDR3 coding DNA: TGCAGTGCTAGAGATCGGGAGGGGCCCCAAGAGACCCAGTACTTC.

The gene calls are TRBV20-1 and TRBJ2-3, with D possibly matching TRBD2 (6 bases). There are 16 residues in the CDR3. From germline, CDR1 is DFQATT and CDR2 SNEGSKA (reference sequence). Trimming pared 3 bases from V and 1 base from J, leaving 17 bases between. CDR3 nucleotide sequence: TGCAGTGCTAGTCGGCGGGGTCAGGCCCGCACAGATACGCAGTATTTT. This encodes CSASRRGQARTDTQYF.

This clonotype occurred a few times. J is TRBJ2-6 and V is TRBV7-2; TRBD1 might be the D (6 bases). CDR1 is SGHTA, CDR2 FQGNSA, per germline. The CDR3 has 20 residues. The V and J ends lost 3 bases and 0 bases respectively, with 21 bases between them. The CDR3 reads CASSFRRQALRSSGANVLTF. CDR3 DNA sequence: TGTGCCAGCAGCTTCAGGAGACAGGCCCTTCGCTCCTCTGGGGCCAACGTCCTGACTTTC.

This chain connects TRBV28 to TRBJ2-4; a weak D match, TRBD2 (6 bases). The DNA end favors TRBJ2-7, so the J call may be wrong. The CDR3 length is 17 residues. The germline CDR1 and CDR2 sequences are MDHEN and SYDVKM. The CDR3 DNA reads as TGTGCCAGCAGTTTTCTCCGGGACTCCCCATCGCCCGACGAGCAGTACTTC. Amino acid sequence: CASSFLRDSPSPDEQYF.

The chain couples TRBV29-1 to TRBJ2-1; TRBD2 matches at 7 bases. With V trimmed by 4 bases and J by 6 bases, 18 bases remained unmatched. The CDR3 extends over 17 amino acids. Germline CDR1 reads SQVTM; CDR2 reads ANQGSEA. The CDR3 sequence is CSVGGGGSSIGTNEQFF. CDR3 bases: TGCAGCGTTGGGGGTGGCGGGAGCAGCATTGGGACCAATGAGCAGTTCTTC.